This record concerns one TCR beta chain sequence. Its antigen is not known. This CDR3 has 16 residues. V was cut by 0 bases and J by 0 bases, with 8 bases left in between. Germline CDR1 and CDR2: SGHNT and YENEEA. The data belong to a study of OX40 agonist ivuxolimab in advanced cancers. The investigators sampled blood at baseline, at cycle 4 day 1, and at cycle 7 day 1. General study points: Among the lowest levels of clonal expansion were found in partial responders at 0.1-3.0 mg/kg.

Assay used: immunoSEQ multiplex PCR; TCRdb lists only in-frame clones, some missing. Here the sample spans 60,000 to 80,000 clones, around four fifths being singletons. The rearrangement links TRBV11-3 to TRBJ2-2; D is unresolved. The sequencing here drew on CD4+ or CD8+ T cells sorted from blood, taken in a trial of the OX40 agonist ivuxolimab. This receptor was taken from an adult with an advanced solid tumor such as melanoma, head and neck, liver or kidney cancer. CDR3 in amino acids: CASSLEPATNTGELFF. The CDR3 nucleotides are TGTGCCAGCAGCTTAGAACCGGCAACGAACACCGGGGAGCTGTTTTTT.